These 2 T cell receptor beta chains came from one sample sequenced in a study of OX40 agonist ivuxolimab in advanced cancers. Measured with immunoSEQ multiplex PCR; TCRdb has only the in-frame clones, and not every one. The sample has about 61,000 clones; 70% to 90% are singletons. The sample in question was CD4+ or CD8+ T cells sorted from blood, obtained in a trial of the OX40 agonist ivuxolimab. These receptors were taken from an adult with an advanced solid tumor such as melanoma, head and neck, liver or kidney cancer.

The chain couples TRBV6-5 to TRBJ1-1; D is unclear. V lost 0 bases, J lost 8 bases, and 4 bases lay in between. This CDR3 is built from 11 residues. Germline V CDR1 and CDR2: MNHEY, SVGAGI. The CDR3 loop is CASSYSGEAFF. Written as DNA, the CDR3 is TGTGCCAGCAGTTACTCGGGGGAAGCTTTCTTT.

This rearrangement joins TRBV5-4 to TRBJ2-7; 9 bases are a match to TRBD2. V lost 0 bases, J lost 2 bases, and 3 bases stayed unmatched. Looked up from germline, CDR1 is SGHNT and CDR2 is YYREEE (reference sequence). CDR3 length equals 15 residues. As DNA, the CDR3 is TGTGCCAGCAGCTTGGCTAGCGGGAATACCTACGAGCAGTACTTC. Translation gives CASSLASGNTYEQYF. The variable domain in full, completed from reference TRBV5-4 and TRBJ2-7, reads ETGVTQSPTHLIKTRGQQVTLRCSSQSGHNTVSWYQQALGQGPQFIFQYYREEENGRGNFPPRFSGLQFPNYSSELNVNALELDDSALYLCASSLASGNTYEQYFGPGTRLTVT.